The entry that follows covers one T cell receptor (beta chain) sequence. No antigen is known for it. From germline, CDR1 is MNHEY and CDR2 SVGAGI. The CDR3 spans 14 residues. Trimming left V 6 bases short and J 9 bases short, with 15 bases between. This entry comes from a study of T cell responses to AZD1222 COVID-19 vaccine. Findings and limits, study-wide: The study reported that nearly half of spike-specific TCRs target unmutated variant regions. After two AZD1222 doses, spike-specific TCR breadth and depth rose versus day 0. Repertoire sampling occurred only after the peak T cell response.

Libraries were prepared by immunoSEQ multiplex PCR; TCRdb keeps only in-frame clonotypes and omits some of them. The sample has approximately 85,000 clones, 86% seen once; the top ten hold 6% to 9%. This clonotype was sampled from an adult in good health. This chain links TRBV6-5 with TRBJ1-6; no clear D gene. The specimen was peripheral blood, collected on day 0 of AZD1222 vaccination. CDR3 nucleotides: TGTGCCAGCAGGCGCCCCTCCGGTCGTTCACCCCTCCACTTT. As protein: CASRRPSGRSPLHF.